This T cell receptor beta chain was identified in a study of PD-L1 blockade in urothelial cancer. Study in general: Blood was analyzed 3 weeks (second dose) and 6 weeks after treatment start. T cell content in blood samples showed a median of about 140,000. Regarding the study as a whole: Blood clones associated with the tumor expanded more at 3 weeks in durable-benefit patients. Below-median pretreatment blood TCR clonality was associated with improved progression-free and overall survival.

Sequencing used immunoSEQ multiplex PCR; TCRdb keeps in-frame clones, though not all of them. The table records tens of thousands of clones, more than 75% of them present only once. Remarks on this clone: What it binds is not known.

The CDR3 sequence is 16 residues long. The V end was cut by 5 bases, the J end by 0 bases, with 16 bases between. Per germline, CDR1 SEHNR and CDR2 FQNEAQ (reference sequence). The clonotype was recovered from a man in his 70s with urothelial cancer. This sample comprised PBMCs, obtained around atezolizumab (anti-PD-L1) treatment. The chain couples TRBV7-9 to TRBJ2-5; tentative D call: TRBD1 (6 bases). CDR3 DNA: TGTGCCAGCAGCCGACTACTTCAGGGGTACCAAGAGACCCAGTACTTC. Translating it yields CASSRLLQGYQETQYF.